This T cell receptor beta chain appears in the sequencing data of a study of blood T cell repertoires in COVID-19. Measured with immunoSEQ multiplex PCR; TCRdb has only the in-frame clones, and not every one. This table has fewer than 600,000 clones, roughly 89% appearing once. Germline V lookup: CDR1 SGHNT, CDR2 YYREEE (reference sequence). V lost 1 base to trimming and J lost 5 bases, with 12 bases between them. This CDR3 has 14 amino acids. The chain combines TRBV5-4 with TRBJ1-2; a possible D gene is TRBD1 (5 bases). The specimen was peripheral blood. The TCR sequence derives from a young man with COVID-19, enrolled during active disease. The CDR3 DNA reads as TGTGCCAGCAGCTTGCCGGGGACTTCATATGGCTACACCTTC. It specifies CASSLPGTSYGYTF.